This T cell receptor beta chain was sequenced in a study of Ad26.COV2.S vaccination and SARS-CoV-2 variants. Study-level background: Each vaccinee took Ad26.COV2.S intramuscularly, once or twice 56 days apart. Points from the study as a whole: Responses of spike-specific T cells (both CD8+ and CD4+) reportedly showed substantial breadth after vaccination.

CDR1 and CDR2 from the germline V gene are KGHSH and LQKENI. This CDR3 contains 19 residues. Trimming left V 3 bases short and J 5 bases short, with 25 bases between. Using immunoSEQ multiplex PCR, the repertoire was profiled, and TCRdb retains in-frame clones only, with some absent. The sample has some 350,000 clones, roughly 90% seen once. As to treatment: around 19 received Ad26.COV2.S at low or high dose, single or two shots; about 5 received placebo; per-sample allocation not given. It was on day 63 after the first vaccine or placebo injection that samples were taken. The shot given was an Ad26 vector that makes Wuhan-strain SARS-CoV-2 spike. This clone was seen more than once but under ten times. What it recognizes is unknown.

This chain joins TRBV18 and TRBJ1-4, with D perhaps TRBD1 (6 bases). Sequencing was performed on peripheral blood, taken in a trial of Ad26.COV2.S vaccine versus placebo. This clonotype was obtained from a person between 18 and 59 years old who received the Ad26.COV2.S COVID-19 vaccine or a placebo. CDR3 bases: TGTGCCAGCTCACCCACCCTGGGGGGCGGAAGCAGCTTAAATGAAAAACTGTTTTTT. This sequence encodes CASSPTLGGGSSLNEKLFF.